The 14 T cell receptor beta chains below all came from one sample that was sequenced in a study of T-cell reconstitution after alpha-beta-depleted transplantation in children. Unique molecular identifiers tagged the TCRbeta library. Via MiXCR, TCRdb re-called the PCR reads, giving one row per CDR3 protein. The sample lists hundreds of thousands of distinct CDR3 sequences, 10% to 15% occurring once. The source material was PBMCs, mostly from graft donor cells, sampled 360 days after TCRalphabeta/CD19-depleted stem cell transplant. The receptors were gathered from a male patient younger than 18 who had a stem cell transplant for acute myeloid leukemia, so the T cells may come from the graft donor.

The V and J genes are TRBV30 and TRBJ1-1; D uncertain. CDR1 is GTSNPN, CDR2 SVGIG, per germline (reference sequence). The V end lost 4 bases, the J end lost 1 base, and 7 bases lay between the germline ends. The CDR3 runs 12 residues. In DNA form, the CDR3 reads TGTGCCTGGACAGAATCGAACACTGAAGCTTTCTTT. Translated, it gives CAWTESNTEAFF.

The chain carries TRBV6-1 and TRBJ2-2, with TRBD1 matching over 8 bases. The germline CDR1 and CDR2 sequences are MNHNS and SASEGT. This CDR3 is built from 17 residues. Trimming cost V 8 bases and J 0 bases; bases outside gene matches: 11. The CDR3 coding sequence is TGTGCCAGCCCGGGACAGGCTAGGTTTACGAACACCGGGGAGCTGTTTTTT. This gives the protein CASPGQARFTNTGELFF.

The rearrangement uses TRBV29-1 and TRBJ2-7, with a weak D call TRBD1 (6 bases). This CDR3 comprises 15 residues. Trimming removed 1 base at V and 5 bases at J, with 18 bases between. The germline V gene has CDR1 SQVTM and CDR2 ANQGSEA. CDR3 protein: CSVEGTGISYDEQYF. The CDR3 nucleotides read TGCAGCGTTGAAGGAACAGGGATCTCGTACGACGAGCAGTACTTC.

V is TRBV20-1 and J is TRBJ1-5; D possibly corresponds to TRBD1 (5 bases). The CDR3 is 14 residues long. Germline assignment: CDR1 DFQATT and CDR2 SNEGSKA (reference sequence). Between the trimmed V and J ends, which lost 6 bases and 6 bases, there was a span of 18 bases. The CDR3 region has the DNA TGCAGTGCCACAGGAGGGGAATGGGTTCAGCCCCAGCATTTT. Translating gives CSATGGEWVQPQHF.

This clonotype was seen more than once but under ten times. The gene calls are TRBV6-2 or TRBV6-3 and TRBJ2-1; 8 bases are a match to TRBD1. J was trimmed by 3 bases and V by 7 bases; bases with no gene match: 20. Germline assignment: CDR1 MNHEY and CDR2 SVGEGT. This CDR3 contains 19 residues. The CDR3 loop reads CASIKYGGGGQGFYNEQFF. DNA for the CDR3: TGTGCCAGCATTAAGTATGGTGGGGGTGGACAGGGCTTCTACAATGAGCAGTTCTTC.

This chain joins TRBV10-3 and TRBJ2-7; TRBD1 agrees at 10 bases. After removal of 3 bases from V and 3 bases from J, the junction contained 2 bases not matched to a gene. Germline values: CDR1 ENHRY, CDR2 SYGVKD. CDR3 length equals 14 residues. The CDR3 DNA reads TGTGCCATCAGTGAAGGGGACAGGGGCTACGAGCAGTACTTC. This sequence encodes CAISEGDRGYEQYF.

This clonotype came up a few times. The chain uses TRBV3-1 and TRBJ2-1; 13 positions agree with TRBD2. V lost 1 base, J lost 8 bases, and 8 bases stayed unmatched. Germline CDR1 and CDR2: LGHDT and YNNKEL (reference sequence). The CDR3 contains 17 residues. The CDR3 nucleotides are TGTGCCAGCAGCCAAGCCCTCACTAGCGGGAGGGCGCATGAGCAGTTCTTC. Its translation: CASSQALTSGRAHEQFF.

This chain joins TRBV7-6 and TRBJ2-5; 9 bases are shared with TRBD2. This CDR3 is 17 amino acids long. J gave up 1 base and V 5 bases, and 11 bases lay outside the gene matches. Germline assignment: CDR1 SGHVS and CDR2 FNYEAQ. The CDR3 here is CASSRLAALRTQETQYF. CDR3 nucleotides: TGTGCCAGCAGCCGACTAGCGGCCCTTCGTACCCAAGAGACCCAGTACTTC.

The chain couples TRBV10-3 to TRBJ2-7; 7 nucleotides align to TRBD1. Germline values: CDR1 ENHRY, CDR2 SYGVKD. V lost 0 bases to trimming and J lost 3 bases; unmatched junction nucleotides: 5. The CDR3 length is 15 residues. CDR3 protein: CAISESGQTFYEQYF. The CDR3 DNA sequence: TGTGCCATCAGTGAGTCGGGACAGACGTTCTACGAGCAGTACTTC.

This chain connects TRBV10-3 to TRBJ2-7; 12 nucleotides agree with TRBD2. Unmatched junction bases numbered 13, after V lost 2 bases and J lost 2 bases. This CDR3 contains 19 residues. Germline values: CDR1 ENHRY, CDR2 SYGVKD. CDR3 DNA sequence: TGTGCCATCAGTGAGACGAGTCCTAGCGGGAGGGACGGGCCCTACGAGCAGTACTTC. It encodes CAISETSPSGRDGPYEQYF.

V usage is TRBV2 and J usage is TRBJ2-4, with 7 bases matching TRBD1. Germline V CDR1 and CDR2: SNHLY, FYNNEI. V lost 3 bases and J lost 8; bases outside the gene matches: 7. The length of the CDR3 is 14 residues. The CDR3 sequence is CASSEETGFHIQYF. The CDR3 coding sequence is TGTGCCAGCAGTGAGGAGACAGGGTTTCACATTCAGTACTTC. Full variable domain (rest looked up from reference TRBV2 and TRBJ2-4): EPEVTQTPSHQVTQMGQEVILRCVPISNHLYFYWYRQILGQKVEFLVSFYNNEISEKSEIFDDQFSVERPDGSNFTLKIRSTKLEDSAMYFCASSEETGFHIQYFGAGTRLSVL.

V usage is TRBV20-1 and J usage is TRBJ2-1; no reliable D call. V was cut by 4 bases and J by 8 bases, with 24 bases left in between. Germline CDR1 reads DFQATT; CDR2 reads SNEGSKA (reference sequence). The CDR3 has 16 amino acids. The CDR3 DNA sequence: TGCAGTGCTACGAACTTAGCCGGCAAAGGTAGCTATGAGCAGTTCTTC. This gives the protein CSATNLAGKGSYEQFF.

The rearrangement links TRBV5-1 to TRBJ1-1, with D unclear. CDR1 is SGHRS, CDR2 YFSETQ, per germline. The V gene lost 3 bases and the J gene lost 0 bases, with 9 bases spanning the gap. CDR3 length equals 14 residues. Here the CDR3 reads CASSSIQVNTEAFF. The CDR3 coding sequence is TGCGCCAGCAGCTCGATTCAGGTGAACACTGAAGCTTTCTTT.

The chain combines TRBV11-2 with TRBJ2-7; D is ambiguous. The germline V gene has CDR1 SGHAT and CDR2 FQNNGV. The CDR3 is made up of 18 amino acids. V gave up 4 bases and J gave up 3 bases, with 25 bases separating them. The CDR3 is CASSWVARVAPLYYEQYF. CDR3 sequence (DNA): TGTGCCAGCAGCTGGGTCGCTCGCGTGGCTCCCCTGTACTACGAGCAGTACTTC.